These 11 T cell receptor beta chains came from one sample sequenced in a study of T cell changes during pregnancy in multiple sclerosis. Sequencing used immunoSEQ multiplex PCR; TCRdb keeps in-frame clones, though not all of them. The repertoire has over 50,000 clones, 87% of them found once; the top ten carry approximately 5%. Sequencing was performed on peripheral blood from another person, used as feeder cells. These TCRs come from a human donor whose cells served as feeder cells for cultures in a pregnancy study.

In DNA, the CDR3 is TGTGCCAGCAGCACATCCAGAGGGAGCTCCTACGAGCAGTACTTC. This gives the protein CASSTSRGSSYEQYF. The chain has TRBV11-3 and TRBJ2-7, with D perhaps TRBD2 (5 bases). Germline V gives CDR1 SGHNT, CDR2 YENEEA. Between the trimmed V and J ends, which lost 5 bases and 0 bases, there was a span of 14 bases. The CDR3 consists of 15 residues.

The V gene is TRBV9, the J gene TRBJ2-7; 9 bases map to TRBD1. This CDR3 comprises 14 residues. Germline CDR1 reads SGDLS; CDR2 reads YYNGEE. The V segment lost 0 bases and the J segment 6 bases; nucleotides outside the gene matches: 4. CDR3 in amino acids: CASSVGTGEGEQYF. CDR3 DNA: TGTGCCAGCAGCGTAGGGACAGGGGAGGGCGAGCAGTACTTC. Filled out from reference TRBV9 and TRBJ2-7, the complete variable domain reads DSGVTQTPKHLITATGQRVTLRCSPRSGDLSVYWYQQSLDQGLQFLIQYYNGEERAKGNILERFSAQQFPDLHSELNLSSLELGDSALYFCASSVGTGEGEQYFGPGTRLTVT.

The J gene is TRBJ1-6, the V gene TRBV5-5; D unclear. V was shortened by 0 bases and J by 11 bases, with 9 bases between the two germline ends. There are 13 residues in the CDR3. Germline CDR1 is SGHKS and CDR2 is YYEKEE (reference sequence). The CDR3 DNA reads as TGTGCCAGCAGCTTGGGCGCGATGGCACCCCTCCACTTT. Translation gives CASSLGAMAPLHF.

The chain carries TRBV25-1 and TRBJ2-7; TRBD1 aligns across 8 bases. This CDR3 region has 16 residues. The germline gives CDR1 MGHDK, CDR2 SYGVNS. V trimming: 6 bases; J trimming: 3 bases; junction bases outside the gene matches: 13. In nucleotides, the CDR3 is TGTGCCAGCAGCAGTTTAACGACAGGGGATTACTACGAGCAGTACTTC. Encoded protein: CASSSLTTGDYYEQYF.

The chain uses TRBV15 and TRBJ1-3; 8 nucleotides line up with TRBD1. Germline V gene data show CDR1 as LNHNV and CDR2 as YYDKDF (reference sequence). CDR3 length: 14 amino acids. The V and J ends lost 8 bases and 4 bases, in that order; junction bases with no gene match: 7. The chain's CDR3 is CATRPTGEGNTIYF. The CDR3 coding sequence is TGTGCCACCCGTCCGACAGGGGAAGGAAACACCATATATTTT.

The chain carries TRBV10-2 and TRBJ1-1; the D gene is possibly TRBD1 (5 bases). The CDR3 extends over 11 amino acids. V lost 5 bases and J lost 10, with 11 bases in between. Germline loops: CDR1 WSHSY, CDR2 SAAADI. The CDR3 here is CASSQRRGAFF. For the CDR3, the DNA is TGCGCCAGCAGTCAGCGGAGGGGAGCTTTCTTT.

This clone was picked up one time. This chain links TRBV5-1 with TRBJ1-3; D gene unclear. From germline, CDR1 is SGHRS and CDR2 YFSETQ. CDR3 length equals 15 residues. Trimming removed 0 bases from V and 3 bases from J, with 10 bases in between. The DNA for the CDR3 is TGCGCCAGCAGCTTGGAGGCCCGGGTTGGAAACACCATATATTTT. It translates to CASSLEARVGNTIYF.

The chain recombines TRBV4-2 with TRBJ2-5, with 10 positions matching TRBD2. V shed 6 bases, J shed 4 bases, and the junction held 8 bases outside the gene matches. The germline V gene encodes CDR1 LGHNA and CDR2 YNFKEQ. The CDR3 loop spans 15 amino acids. CDR3 amino acids: CASRESGGAGETQYF. DNA of the CDR3: TGTGCCAGCAGGGAAAGCGGGGGGGCCGGAGAGACCCAGTACTTC.

The chain uses TRBV5-1 and TRBJ1-1, with unresolved D. The V end lost 6 bases, the J end lost 4 bases, and 13 bases lay between the germline ends. This CDR3 region has 13 residues. Germline V CDR1 and CDR2: SGHRS, YFSETQ. CDR3 nucleotide sequence: TGCGCCAGCAAAAGGGATATTGGCACTGAAGCTTTCTTT. Its protein is CASKRDIGTEAFF.

The chain links TRBV19 to TRBJ1-1, with unresolved D. Germline CDR1 is LNHDA and CDR2 is SQIVND (reference sequence). Trimming removed 5 bases from V and 0 bases from J, with 7 bases in between. The CDR3 consists of 13 residues. Here the CDR3 reads CASSPQVNTEAFF. CDR3 coding DNA: TGTGCCAGTAGTCCTCAGGTGAACACTGAAGCTTTCTTT.

V gene TRBV2 combines with J gene TRBJ2-6, with TRBD1 as a possible D gene (5 bases). This CDR3 has 15 residues. Looked up from germline, CDR1 is SNHLY and CDR2 is FYNNEI. The V end was cut by 6 bases, the J end by 0 bases, with 9 bases between. The CDR3 sequence: CASSLQGSGANVLTF. As DNA, the CDR3 is TGTGCCAGCAGCCTCCAGGGCTCTGGGGCCAACGTCCTGACTTTC.